One and the same sample provided the 16 T cell receptor beta chains below, sequenced in a study of kidney transplant recipient with SARS-CoV-2 infection. TCRdb re-derived calls from the reads in MiXCR, one entry per CDR3 protein. The sample lists fewer than 250,000 distinct CDR3 sequences; 29% were seen once. The sample here was a blood sample, taken at baseline and on day 111 from a kidney transplant recipient. All receptors derive from a male patient aged 25-45 years who had COVID-19 and was a kidney transplant recipient. Certain T cells may be donor cells from the graft.

This clonotype was observed a handful of times. This chain's CDR3 is CSARVGAPSYEQYF. The CDR3 DNA is TGCAGTGCTAGAGTGGGGGCCCCCTCCTACGAGCAGTACTTC. The V gene is TRBV20-1, the J gene TRBJ2-7, with a possible D match to TRBD1 (6 bases). The germline CDR1 and CDR2 sequences are DFQATT and SNEGSKA (reference sequence). Deletions cut 1 base from V and 0 bases from J, with 10 bases between. This CDR3 contains 14 residues.

This clonotype was detected only a few times. A much larger clone differs from this one at a single base, so this may be a read error. V usage is TRBV4-2 and J usage is TRBJ2-1; D possibly corresponds to TRBD1 (5 bases). The CDR3 is 15 amino acids. Germline lookup yields CDR1 LGHNA and CDR2 YNFKEQ. The CDR3 sequence: CVSSQEGQTYNEQFF. The CDR3 DNA sequence: TGTGTCAGCAGCCAAGAAGGACAAACCTACAATGAGCAGTTCTTC.

Remarks on this clonotype: A much larger clonotype is one base distant, so this may be a read error. The gene calls are TRBV21-1 and TRBJ2-3. TRBV21-1 is annotated as a pseudogene. The CDR3 sequence is 17 residues long. The chain's CDR3 is CASRQTVTTVMQDTQYF. The CDR3 DNA sequence: TGTGCCAGCAGACAGACTGTAACTACAGTCATGCAAGATACGCAGTATTTT.

This clonotype was detected a few times. The CDR3 nucleotides are TGTGCCAGCAGTTCAAGCCGGCCTTACGGAAAGACCTATGGCTACACCTTC. It translates to CASSSSRPYGKTYGYTF. The chain has TRBV6-9 and TRBJ1-2; unclear D gene. The length of the CDR3 is 17 residues. Germline lookup yields CDR1 MNHGY and CDR2 SVAAGI. Deletions cut 4 bases from V and 4 bases from J, with 22 bases between.

This clonotype was observed many times. The genes are TRBV24-1 and TRBJ1-2, with D unclear. CDR1 is KGHDR and CDR2 is SFDVKD in the germline V gene. V lost 6 bases, J lost 4 bases, and 23 bases lay in between. The length of the CDR3 is 17 residues. The CDR3 protein is CATSTLVSTRKTYGYTF. The CDR3 bases are TGTGCCACCAGTACGCTTGTTAGTACCAGAAAGACCTATGGCTACACCTTC.

Remarks on this clonotype: This may arise from a read error, as a much more abundant clone is one base away. The chain is built from TRBV20-1 and TRBJ2-7, with 7 bases that match TRBD1. CDR3 length: 13 residues. Germline V lookup: CDR1 DFQATT, CDR2 SNEGSKA (reference sequence). In nucleotides, the CDR3 is TGCAGTGCTAGGGACAGGTACTCCTGCGAGCAGTACTTC. Translation: CSARDRYSCEQYF.

The rearrangement joins TRBV7-3 to TRBJ2-1, with a possible D match to TRBD2 (5 bases). This CDR3 is 12 amino acids long. Germline lookup yields CDR1 SGHTA and CDR2 FQGTGA. V lost 5 bases and J 6 bases, leaving 8 bases between the germline ends. Written as DNA, the CDR3 is TGTGCCAGCAGCCTGGACTTCAATGAGCAGTTCTTC. Its translation is CASSLDFNEQFF.

This clonotype was counted ten times or more. The CDR3 loop reads CASSPGQGLRQETQYF. CDR3 nucleotides: TGTGCCAGCAGTCCGGGACAAGGGCTACGGCAAGAGACCCAGTACTTC. The chain carries TRBV9 and TRBJ2-5; a possible D gene is TRBD1 (6 bases). V lost 5 bases, J lost 2 bases, and 19 bases lay in between. Looked up from germline, CDR1 is SGDLS and CDR2 is YYNGEE. This CDR3 is built from 16 residues.

This clonotype was observed at least ten times. V is TRBV11-1 and J is TRBJ1-2; no clear D gene. Trimming took off 5 bases at V and 4 bases at J, with 23 bases between the two ends. Looked up from germline, CDR1 is SGHAT and CDR2 is FQDESV (reference sequence). CDR3 length: 17 amino acids. The CDR3 is CASSIELKAGKTYGYTF. In nucleotides, the CDR3 is TGTGCCAGCAGCATCGAACTTAAGGCTGGAAAGACCTATGGCTACACCTTC.

This clonotype has at least ten counts. The rearrangement joins TRBV3-1 to TRBJ1-3; no reliable D call. V lost 1 base, J lost 0 bases, and 7 bases lay in between. Germline CDR1 reads LGHDT; CDR2 reads YNNKEL (reference sequence). The CDR3 is made up of 15 amino acids. CDR3 sequence: CASSQGRNSGNTIYF. DNA for the CDR3: TGTGCCAGCAGCCAAGGGCGGAACTCTGGAAACACCATATATTTT.

This clonotype was counted many times. A read error may account for a junction end that differs from germline. V and J are TRBV9 and TRBJ1-2, with TRBD1 as a possible D gene (6 bases). CDR3 size: 11 residues. Germline V gene lookup returns CDR1 SGDLS and CDR2 YYNGEE. CDR3 in DNA: TGTGCCAGCAGCGTCTCCGGGGGCGTTATGTTC. It specifies CASSVSGGVMF.

Comment on this clonotype: A much larger clone is a single base away; this may be a read error. The CDR3 DNA follows: TGTGCCTGGAGTGCTGTCGGCCCAACTAATGAAAAACTGTTTTTT. Amino acids: CAWSAVGPTNEKLFF. V and J are TRBV30 and TRBJ1-4; no clear D. CDR3 length: 15 residues. The V end was cut by 1 base, the J end by 0 bases, with 9 bases between. Per the germline V gene, CDR1 is GTSNPN and CDR2 is SVGIG (reference sequence). Drawing the rest from reference TRBV30 and TRBJ1-4, the complete variable domain is SQTIHQWPATLVQPVGSPLSLECTVEGTSNPNLYWYRQAAGRGLQLLFYSVGIGQISSEVPQNLSASRPQDRQFILSSKKLLLSDSGFYLCAWSAVGPTNEKLFFGSGTQLSVL.

Many counts were recorded for this clonotype. This sequence joins TRBV27 and TRBJ2-5; 13 nucleotides line up with TRBD2. Unmatched junction bases numbered 6, after V lost 1 base and J lost 1 base. The CDR3 totals 18 residues. Germline V gives CDR1 MNHEY, CDR2 SMNVEV (reference sequence). The CDR3 DNA follows: TGTGCCAGCAGTTTATTATCGGGACTAGCGGGAACCCAAGAGACCCAGTACTTC. Translated: CASSLLSGLAGTQETQYF.

At least ten counts were recorded for this clonotype. The chain links TRBV5-4 to TRBJ1-2; no firm D call. This CDR3 contains 16 residues. V lost 5 bases to trimming and J lost 4 bases, with 21 bases between them. Germline assignment: CDR1 SGHNT and CDR2 YYREEE (reference sequence). CDR3 nucleotides: TGTGCCAGCAGGTTTCTCGTACCAGGAAAGACCTATGGCTACACCTTC. Its protein is CASRFLVPGKTYGYTF.

This clonotype appeared a few times. V and J are TRBV7-6 and TRBJ2-7; either TRBD1 or TRBD2 may fit D (5 bases each). The CDR3 loop spans 15 amino acids. The V gene's germline CDR1 is SGHVS and CDR2 FNYEAQ. V gave up 5 bases and J gave up 3 bases, with 17 bases separating them. This CDR3 is CASSPEPGPYYEQYF. The CDR3 DNA sequence: TGTGCCAGCAGCCCAGAGCCGGGACCGTACTACGAGCAGTACTTC.

This clonotype was seen many times. The genes are TRBV5-5 and TRBJ1-3; D remains ambiguous. V gave up 0 bases and J gave up 0 bases, with 7 bases separating them. The CDR3 is 15 residues long. Germline loops: CDR1 SGHKS, CDR2 YYEKEE (reference sequence). CDR3 bases: TGTGCCAGCAGCTTGGCGCCTCTCTCTGGAAACACCATATATTTT. Its translation: CASSLAPLSGNTIYF.